Below, 29 T cell receptor beta chains from the same sample are listed, as sequenced in a study of cytomegalovirus exposure and HLA in healthy donors. PCR primers comprised 60 Vbeta and 13 Jbeta primers. Only in-frame clones appear in the TCRdb table, and some are missing; sequencing was by immunoSEQ multiplex PCR. In total, the table holds under 150,000 clones. What was sequenced was PBMCs. These receptors originate from a woman aged 40 to 50 in good health and CMV-seronegative.

The chain combines TRBV5-1 with TRBJ1-2, with TRBD1 matching over 8 bases. V gave up 4 bases and J gave up 1 base; unmatched junction bases: 3. Germline V CDR1 and CDR2: SGHRS, YFSETQ. The CDR3 contains 14 residues. The CDR3 protein is CASSVTGDNYGYTF. CDR3 in DNA: TGCGCCAGCAGCGTGACAGGGGATAACTATGGCTACACCTTC.

This sequence joins TRBV13 and TRBJ2-7, with D possibly being TRBD1 (7 bases). The germline V gene encodes CDR1 PRHDT and CDR2 FYEKMQ (reference sequence). CDR3 length: 13 amino acids. V shed 5 bases and J shed 2 bases, with 10 bases lying between them. The CDR3 DNA reads TGTGCCAGCAGCCGCAGGGGGGCCTACGAGCAGTACTTC. Translating gives CASSRRGAYEQYF.

The chain couples TRBV27 to TRBJ2-5; TRBD2 matches at 11 bases. CDR1 MNHEY and CDR2 SMNVEV come from the germline V gene (reference sequence). V gave up 6 bases and J gave up 1 base; unmatched junction bases: 10. This CDR3 comprises 17 residues. The CDR3 region is CASRLSSGGPTQETQYF. The CDR3 coding sequence is TGTGCCAGCAGGCTATCTAGCGGGGGGCCTACCCAAGAGACCCAGTACTTC.

The gene calls are TRBV6-1 and TRBJ2-5; D is ambiguous. CDR1 and CDR2 (germline): MNHNS, SASEGT. The ends were cut back, 6 bases at V and 3 bases at J, with 8 bases in the middle. The CDR3 covers 12 residues. The CDR3 DNA reads as TGTGCCAGCAGCAACACCAAAGAGACCCAGTACTTC. It translates to CASSNTKETQYF.

This sequence joins TRBV9 and TRBJ1-4, with a possible D match to TRBD1 (6 bases). CDR3 length: 15 amino acids. The germline gives CDR1 SGDLS, CDR2 YYNGEE. V was clipped by 3 bases and J by 3 bases, with 12 bases between them. The CDR3 here is CASSDARGANEKLFF. The DNA of the CDR3 is TGTGCCAGCAGCGATGCCAGGGGTGCTAATGAAAAACTGTTTTTT.

The rearrangement uses TRBV7-3 and TRBJ2-2; unclear D gene. Germline CDR1 reads SGHTA; CDR2 reads FQGTGA. The CDR3 contains 16 residues. The ends were cut back, 5 bases at V and 0 bases at J, with 13 bases in the middle. This CDR3 reads CASSPNSVANTGELFF. CDR3 nucleotides: TGTGCCAGCAGCCCCAACAGTGTCGCGAACACCGGGGAGCTGTTTTTT.

The rearrangement joins TRBV7-2 to TRBJ2-3; 8 nucleotides match TRBD2. The CDR3 is made up of 15 amino acids. J gave up 6 bases and V 7 bases, and 12 bases lay outside the gene matches. CDR1 SGHTA and CDR2 FQGNSA come from the germline V gene. DNA for the CDR3: TGTGCCAGCACCCCCGGGGGGGCTAGCGGCGATACGCAGTATTTT. It yields the protein CASTPGGASGDTQYF.

The chain couples TRBV5-6 to TRBJ2-5, with unresolved D. The germline CDR1 and CDR2 sequences are SGHDT and YYEEEE. V was pared by 4 bases and J by 5 bases, with 18 bases between. CDR3 size: 15 residues. CDR3 sequence reads: CASSLTPTRLETQYF. CDR3 nucleotide sequence: TGTGCCAGCAGCCTGACCCCTACGAGGCTTGAGACCCAGTACTTC.

The chain is built from TRBV28 and TRBJ1-5; unclear D gene. V lost 5 bases and J 7 bases, leaving 9 bases between the germline ends. Germline lookup yields CDR1 MDHEN and CDR2 SYDVKM. The CDR3 contains 12 residues. In DNA, the CDR3 is TGTGCCAGCAGTCCCCGCAGGCAGCCCCAGCATTTT. This sequence encodes CASSPRRQPQHF.

The CDR3 DNA sequence: TGTGCCAGCAGCCCCCCGGCGGGGGTCCTTCAGGGAGATACGCAGTATTTT. It specifies CASSPPAGVLQGDTQYF. This sequence joins TRBV7-2 and TRBJ2-3; 7 bases match TRBD2. This CDR3 comprises 17 residues. Germline V CDR1 and CDR2: SGHTA, FQGNSA. J was trimmed by 5 bases and V by 5 bases; bases with no gene match: 16. Together with reference TRBV7-2 and TRBJ2-3, the CDR3 gives the full variable domain: GAGVSQSPSNKVTEKGKDVELRCDPISGHTALYWYRQSLGQGLEFLIYFQGNSAPDKSGLPSDRFSAERTGGSVSTLTIQRTQQEDSAVYLCASSPPAGVLQGDTQYFGPGTRLTVL.

V gene TRBV19 combines with J gene TRBJ1-4; tentative D call: TRBD1 (5 bases). Trimming took 7 bases from V and 8 from J, leaving 17 bases between them. This CDR3 is 14 amino acids long. Germline values: CDR1 LNHDA, CDR2 SQIVND (reference sequence). DNA of the CDR3: TGTGCCAGTACCCTGGGACTGTCGGACGAAAAACTGTTTTTT. This gives the protein CASTLGLSDEKLFF.

This chain links TRBV7-2 with TRBJ1-6; 9 bases are shared with TRBD1. The CDR3 covers 16 residues. V shed 4 bases, J shed 9 bases, and the junction held 10 bases outside the gene matches. Germline assignment: CDR1 SGHTA and CDR2 FQGNSA. In DNA form, the CDR3 reads TGTGCCAGCAGCTCATACAGGGGGCACCTAGTTTCACCCCTCCACTTT. Its protein is CASSSYRGHLVSPLHF.

This chain uses TRBV28 with TRBJ2-1; 10 bases agree with TRBD2. Trimming at V came to 6 bases and at J to 2 bases, leaving 1 base not matched to a gene. CDR1 is MDHEN, CDR2 SYDVKM, per germline. CDR3 length equals 14 residues. The CDR3 spells CASRSGGAYNEQFF. The CDR3 DNA follows: TGTGCCAGCAGAAGCGGGGGGGCCTACAATGAGCAGTTCTTC.

The V call is TRBV7-3, the J call TRBJ1-2; possibly TRBD1 for D (5 bases). Germline-derived CDR1 and CDR2 are SGHTA and FQGTGA. CDR3 length: 14 amino acids. V was clipped by 2 bases and J by 8 bases, with 15 bases between them. Written as DNA, the CDR3 is TGTGCCAGCAGCTTAGAAAGGCAGGGTGGCGGCTACACCTTC. Translated, it gives CASSLERQGGGYTF.

The V and J genes are TRBV29-1 and TRBJ2-7; D is ambiguous. Between the trimmed V and J ends, which lost 5 bases and 0 bases, there was a span of 8 bases. This CDR3 has 12 amino acids. Germline CDR1 and CDR2: SQVTM and ANQGSEA. CDR3 residues: CSVKQSSYEQYF. In nucleotides, the CDR3 is TGCAGCGTTAAACAGAGCTCCTACGAGCAGTACTTC.

This sequence joins TRBV5-1 and TRBJ1-4; TRBD1 matches 7 bases. In germline, CDR1 is SGHRS, CDR2 YFSETQ. Losses at the gene ends were 2 bases for V and 4 bases for J; bases not matched to a gene: 2. CDR3 size: 14 residues. The CDR3 sequence is CASSFRQGNEKLFF. CDR3 nucleotide sequence: TGCGCCAGCAGCTTCCGACAGGGTAATGAAAAACTGTTTTTT.

This chain links TRBV4-2 with TRBJ2-3; TRBD2 agrees at 7 bases. V dropped 4 bases and J dropped 2; count of bases not matched to a gene: 12. The CDR3 loop spans 17 amino acids. Germline loops: CDR1 LGHNA, CDR2 YNFKEQ. The CDR3 region is CASSPPMARGNTDTQYF. The CDR3 DNA sequence: TGTGCCAGCAGCCCCCCGATGGCGCGGGGGAACACAGATACGCAGTATTTT.

The V gene is TRBV5-1, the J gene TRBJ1-6; unclear D gene. Trimming took 1 base from V and 10 from J, leaving 15 bases between them. The CDR3 covers 15 residues. Germline V gives CDR1 SGHRS, CDR2 YFSETQ. DNA of the CDR3: TGCGCCAGCAGCTTGTTTTATGGGCTTGGGTCACCCCTCCACTTT. Translated: CASSLFYGLGSPLHF.

This chain joins TRBV9 and TRBJ2-5; TRBD2 matches 7 bases. From germline, CDR1 is SGDLS and CDR2 YYNGEE. V trimming: 0 bases; J trimming: 4 bases; junction bases outside the gene matches: 9. CDR3 length equals 16 residues. The CDR3 reads CASSVGRAGLAETQYF. CDR3 nucleotides: TGTGCCAGCAGCGTAGGAAGAGCGGGGCTGGCAGAGACCCAGTACTTC.

This chain's CDR3 is CASSQVGAGGLDGELFF. For the CDR3, the DNA is TGCGCCAGCAGCCAAGTCGGAGCGGGGGGGCTCGACGGGGAGCTGTTTTTT. This chain joins TRBV4-3 and TRBJ2-2, with 10 nucleotides matching TRBD2. Germline V CDR1 and CDR2: LGHNA, YSLEER. CDR3 length: 17 amino acids. Trimming at V came to 1 base and at J to 7 bases, leaving 9 bases not matched to a gene.

The J gene is TRBJ1-3, the V gene TRBV11-1, with a possible D match to TRBD1 (6 bases). V was pared by 2 bases and J by 7 bases, with 24 bases between. The CDR3 loop spans 18 amino acids. Germline V gives CDR1 SGHAT, CDR2 FQDESV (reference sequence). The CDR3 spells CASSLTPQGDGTRNTIYF. CDR3 nucleotide sequence: TGTGCCAGCAGCTTAACCCCCCAGGGTGACGGGACAAGGAACACCATATATTTT. Together with reference TRBV11-1 and TRBJ1-3, the CDR3 gives the full variable domain: EAEVAQSPRYKITEKSQAVAFWCDPISGHATLYWYRQILGQGPELLVQFQDESVVDDSQLPKDRFSAERLKGVDSTLKIQPAELGDSAMYLCASSLTPQGDGTRNTIYFGEGSWLTVV.

The V call is TRBV27, the J call TRBJ1-5; D is perhaps TRBD1 (5 bases). Germline CDR1 MNHEY, CDR2 SMNVEV (reference sequence). This CDR3 has 15 amino acids. With 8 bases removed from V and 9 bases from J, the gap between germline ends came to 23 bases. This CDR3 is CASSIGRLGRGPQHF. The CDR3 DNA reads as TGTGCCAGCTCGATCGGCAGGCTGGGAAGGGGGCCCCAGCATTTT.

The rearrangement joins TRBV29-1 to TRBJ2-3, with 7 bases that match TRBD1. Germline CDR1 and CDR2: SQVTM and ANQGSEA. V dropped 8 bases and J dropped 2; count of bases not matched to a gene: 13. The CDR3 has 15 residues. The CDR3 sequence is CSIQRGDRVTDTQYF. CDR3 nucleotides: TGCAGCATACAGAGGGGAGACAGGGTCACAGATACGCAGTATTTT.

The V call is TRBV28, the J call TRBJ1-1; 12 nucleotides agree with TRBD1. Germline assignment: CDR1 MDHEN and CDR2 SYDVKM. CDR3 length: 15 residues. Trimming took 5 bases from V and 4 from J; bases not matched to a gene: 5. The CDR3 spells CASSTRDRGLTEAFF. The DNA of the CDR3 is TGTGCCAGCAGTACCCGGGACAGGGGGCTCACTGAAGCTTTCTTT.

V is TRBV18 and J is TRBJ1-1; D remains ambiguous. CDR1 and CDR2 (germline): KGHSH, LQKENI. This CDR3 is built from 13 residues. V shed 3 bases and J shed 5 bases, with 10 bases lying between them. The CDR3, as DNA: TGTGCCAGCTCACCGTCGGGGTTTACTGAAGCTTTCTTT. Amino acid sequence: CASSPSGFTEAFF.

The chain carries TRBV6-5 and TRBJ2-2, with 7 bases lining up with TRBD1. The V and J ends lost 5 bases and 7 bases, in that order; junction bases with no gene match: 10. The CDR3 consists of 15 residues. Per the germline V gene, CDR1 is MNHEY and CDR2 is SVGAGI. The CDR3: CASSPSTGSVGELFF. CDR3 bases: TGTGCCAGCAGTCCCTCGACAGGGTCGGTCGGGGAGCTGTTTTTT.

V usage is TRBV5-1 and J usage is TRBJ1-1; no definite D call. Germline CDR1 SGHRS, CDR2 YFSETQ. CDR3 size: 13 residues. The ends were cut back, 0 bases at V and 0 bases at J, with 3 bases in the middle. This chain's CDR3 is CASSLAVNTEAFF. Written as DNA, the CDR3 is TGCGCCAGCAGCTTGGCCGTGAACACTGAAGCTTTCTTT. Using reference TRBV5-1 and TRBJ1-1 for the parts outside the CDR3, the full variable domain is KAGVTQTPRYLIKTRGQQVTLSCSPISGHRSVSWYQQTPGQGLQFLFEYFSETQRNKGNFPGRFSGRQFSNSRSEMNVSTLELGDSALYLCASSLAVNTEAFFGQGTRLTVV.

The V gene is TRBV19, the J gene TRBJ2-7, with TRBD2 identical over 11 bases. The CDR3 has 16 residues. CDR1 and CDR2 from the germline V gene are LNHDA and SQIVND (reference sequence). V shed 5 bases, J shed 6 bases, and the junction held 12 bases outside the gene matches. CDR3 nucleotide sequence: TGTGCCAGTAGTCCCCTAGCGGGGGGCCCCCAATCCGAGCAGTACTTC. It encodes CASSPLAGGPQSEQYF.

CDR3 amino acids: CAIADRMDWTQYF. The CDR3 coding sequence is TGTGCCATTGCGGACAGAATGGATTGGACCCAGTACTTC. V is TRBV2 and J is TRBJ2-5; TRBD1 might be the D (6 bases). The V end lost 10 bases, the J end lost 7 bases, and 19 bases lay between the germline ends. This CDR3 comprises 13 residues. Germline V lookup: CDR1 SNHLY, CDR2 FYNNEI.